A single sample is the source of the 11 T cell receptor beta chains below, sequenced in a study of regulatory T cells in long-lasting Graves disease. Library construction for TCR beta used iRepertoire HTBI primers and Arm-PCR of CDR3 regions. MiXCR, run by TCRdb on the multiplex PCR reads, gives a single entry per CDR3 protein. The sample holds 300,000 to 400,000 distinct CDR3 sequences; approximately 15% are singletons and the top ten take approximately 30%. Described time point: newly diagnosed GD, antithyroid drugs for less than 3 months. After RNA was extracted from PBMCs, the TCR library was made from it. Another study also made use of these data, one on T cells in Graves' hyperthyroidism and ophthalmopathy.

Sequencing used peripheral blood mononuclear cells (PBMCs), obtained at new diagnosis, from a patient treated with antithyroid drugs. All receptors derive from a man in his forties with Graves disease.

The J gene is TRBJ2-2, the V gene TRBV10-3, with D possibly matching TRBD1 (6 bases). Trimming shortened V by 4 bases and J by 1 base, and 10 bases separated the two germline ends. The germline V gene encodes CDR1 ENHRY and CDR2 SYGVKD. CDR3 size: 15 residues. The CDR3 region has the DNA TGTGCCATCAGTGCATCGACAGGGAACACCGGGGAGCTGTTTTTT. Amino acids: CAISASTGNTGELFF.

In its sample, this clonotype was seen many times. V and J are TRBV7-2 and TRBJ2-5; D perhaps matches TRBD1 (6 bases). Germline-derived CDR1 and CDR2 are SGHTA and FQGNSA. Trimming took 5 bases from V and 4 from J, leaving 17 bases between them. This CDR3 has 15 amino acids. The chain's CDR3 is CASSARQARIETQYF. The CDR3, as DNA: TGTGCCAGCAGCGCTAGACAGGCGAGAATAGAGACCCAGTACTTC. The complete variable domain, with remaining parts taken from reference TRBV7-2 and TRBJ2-5, reads GAGVSQSPSNKVTEKGKDVELRCDPISGHTALYWYRQSLGQGLEFLIYFQGNSAPDKSGLPSDRFSAERTGGSVSTLTIQRTQQEDSAVYLCASSARQARIETQYFGPGTRLLVL.

The chain couples TRBV7-2 to TRBJ1-2, with a weak D call TRBD1 (6 bases). The CDR3 runs 14 residues. V was trimmed by 1 base and J by 8 bases, leaving 14 bases between them. Germline loops: CDR1 SGHTA, CDR2 FQGNSA. The CDR3 sequence: CASSLGGHLEGYTF. Here the CDR3 DNA reads TGTGCCAGCAGCTTAGGGGGACACTTGGAAGGCTACACCTTC.

The rearrangement uses TRBV15 and TRBJ1-5, with D tentatively TRBD1 (5 bases). The length of the CDR3 is 16 residues. Germline loops: CDR1 LNHNV, CDR2 YYDKDF (reference sequence). V lost 1 base and J lost 4, with 14 bases in between. The CDR3 DNA follows: TGTGCCACCAGCAGAGGGGCCCAGGGCACTAATCAGCCCCAGCATTTT. Protein product: CATSRGAQGTNQPQHF.

This clonotype came up many times. The chain is built from TRBV11-2 and TRBJ2-5; 10 bases agree with TRBD2. The CDR3 totals 14 residues. V gave up 5 bases and J gave up 5 bases; unmatched junction bases: 5. Germline V lookup: CDR1 SGHAT, CDR2 FQNNGV. This CDR3 is CASSHPSGGETQYF. DNA for the CDR3: TGTGCCAGCAGCCACCCTAGCGGGGGTGAGACCCAGTACTTC.

This chain connects TRBV2 to TRBJ1-3; D not certain. Germline V gene data show CDR1 as SNHLY and CDR2 as FYNNEI. The CDR3 consists of 15 residues. The V end was cut by 2 bases, the J end by 9 bases, with 17 bases between. As DNA, the CDR3 is TGTGCCAGCAGTGAACTAGGGCGGAACGCTCTCACCATATATTTT. Its translation: CASSELGRNALTIYF.

In its sample, this clonotype was seen many times. The chain uses TRBV20-1 and TRBJ1-1, with 8 positions matching TRBD1. The germline V gene has CDR1 DFQATT and CDR2 SNEGSKA (reference sequence). There are 15 residues in the CDR3. The V and J ends lost 0 bases and 3 bases, in that order; junction bases with no gene match: 6. The DNA of the CDR3 is TGCAGTGCTAGAGACAGGGGGCGTGGGGACACTGAAGCTTTCTTT. Translation: CSARDRGRGDTEAFF.

This clonotype was picked up a small number of times. The chain carries TRBV4-1 and TRBJ2-1; 8 nucleotides align to TRBD2. The V and J ends lost 1 base and 7 bases, in that order; junction bases with no gene match: 9. The V gene's germline CDR1 is MGHRA and CDR2 YSYEKL. The CDR3 has 16 residues. CDR3 amino acids: CASSQVGTRWRNEQFF. CDR3 DNA: TGCGCCAGCAGCCAAGTTGGGACTAGGTGGCGGAATGAGCAGTTCTTC.

In its sample, this clonotype was seen a few times. This sequence joins TRBV12-3 or TRBV12-4 and TRBJ2-2; D is undetermined. The CDR3 has 15 amino acids. With 3 bases removed from V and 0 bases from J, the gap between germline ends came to 8 bases. This CDR3 reads CASSFRRTNTGELFF. CDR3 nucleotides: TGTGCCAGCAGTTTCAGGCGGACGAACACCGGGGAGCTGTTTTTT.

As regards this clonotype: A single base is all that separates this from a far larger clone, so a read error is likely. This rearrangement joins TRBV5-5 to TRBJ2-1; D unclear. The DNA end favors TRBJ2-5, so the J call may be wrong. The V gene's germline CDR1 is SGHKS and CDR2 YYEKEE (reference sequence). There are 13 residues in the CDR3. CDR3 sequence: CASSLVRQETQYF. The CDR3 nucleotides are TGTGCCAGCAGCTTGGTTCGTCAAGAGACCCAGTACTTC.

This clonotype has ten or more counts. The chain has TRBV7-9 and TRBJ2-5; D not resolved. There are 15 residues in the CDR3. The germline V gene encodes CDR1 SEHNR and CDR2 FQNEAQ (reference sequence). V lost 4 bases and J lost 4, with 16 bases in between. This CDR3 reads CASSSGVLVGETQYF. The CDR3 nucleotides read TGTGCCAGCAGCTCCGGAGTGTTGGTCGGAGAGACCCAGTACTTC.